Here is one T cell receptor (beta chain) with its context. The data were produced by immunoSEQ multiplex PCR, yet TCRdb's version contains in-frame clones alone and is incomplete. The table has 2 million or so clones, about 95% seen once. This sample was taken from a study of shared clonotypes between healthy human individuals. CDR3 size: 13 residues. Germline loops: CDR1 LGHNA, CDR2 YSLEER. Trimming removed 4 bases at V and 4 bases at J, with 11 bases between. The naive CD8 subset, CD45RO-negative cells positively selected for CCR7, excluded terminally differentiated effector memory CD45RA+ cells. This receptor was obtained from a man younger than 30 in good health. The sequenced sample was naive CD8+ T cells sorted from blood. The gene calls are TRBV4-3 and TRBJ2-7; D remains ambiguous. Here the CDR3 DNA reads TGCGCCAGCAGCCTGTCCTTAAATTACGAGCAGTACTTC. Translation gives CASSLSLNYEQYF.